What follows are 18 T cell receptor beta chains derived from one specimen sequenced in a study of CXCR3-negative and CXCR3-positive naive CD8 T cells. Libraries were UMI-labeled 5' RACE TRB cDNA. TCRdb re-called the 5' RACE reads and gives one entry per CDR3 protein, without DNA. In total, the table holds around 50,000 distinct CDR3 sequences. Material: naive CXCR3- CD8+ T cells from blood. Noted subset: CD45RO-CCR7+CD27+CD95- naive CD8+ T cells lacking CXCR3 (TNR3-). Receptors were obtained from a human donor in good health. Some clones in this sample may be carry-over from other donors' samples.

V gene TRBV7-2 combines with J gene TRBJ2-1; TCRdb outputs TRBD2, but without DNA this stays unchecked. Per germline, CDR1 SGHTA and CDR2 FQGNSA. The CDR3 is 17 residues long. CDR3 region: CASSLASPLAGYNEQFF. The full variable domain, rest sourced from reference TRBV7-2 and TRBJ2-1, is GAGVSQSPSNKVTEKGKDVELRCDPISGHTALYWYRQSLGQGLEFLIYFQGNSAPDKSGLPSDRFSAERTGGSVSTLTIQRTQQEDSAVYLCASSLASPLAGYNEQFFGPGTRLTVL.

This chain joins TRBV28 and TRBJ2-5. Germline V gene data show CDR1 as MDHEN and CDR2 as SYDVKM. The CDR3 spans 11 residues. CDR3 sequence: CASSFKETQYF.

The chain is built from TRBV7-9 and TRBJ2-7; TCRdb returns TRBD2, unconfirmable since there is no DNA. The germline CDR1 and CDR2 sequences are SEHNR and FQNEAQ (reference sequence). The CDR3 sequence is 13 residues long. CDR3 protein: CASSTPGLYEQYF. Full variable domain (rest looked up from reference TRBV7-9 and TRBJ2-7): DTGVSQNPRHKITKRGQNVTFRCDPISEHNRLYWYRQTLGQGPEFLTYFQNEAQLEKSRLLSDRFSAERPKGSFSTLEIQRTEQGDSAMYLCASSTPGLYEQYFGPGTRLTVT.

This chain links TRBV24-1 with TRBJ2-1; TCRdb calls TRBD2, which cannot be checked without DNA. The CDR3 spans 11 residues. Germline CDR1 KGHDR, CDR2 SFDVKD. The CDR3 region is CATSERAEQFF.

The CDR3 loop reads CASSQDFQGNYGYTF. The chain joins TRBV4-1 to TRBJ1-2; TCRdb's D call of TRBD1 is untestable without DNA. In germline, CDR1 is MGHRA, CDR2 YSYEKL. CDR3 length: 15 residues.

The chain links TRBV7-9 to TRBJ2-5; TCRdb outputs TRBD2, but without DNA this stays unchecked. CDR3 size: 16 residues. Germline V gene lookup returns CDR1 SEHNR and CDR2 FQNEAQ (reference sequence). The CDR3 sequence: CASSPGLADPKEAQYF.

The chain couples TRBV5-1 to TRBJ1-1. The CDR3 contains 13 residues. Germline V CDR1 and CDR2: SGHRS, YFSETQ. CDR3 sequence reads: CASSLTEYTEAFF.

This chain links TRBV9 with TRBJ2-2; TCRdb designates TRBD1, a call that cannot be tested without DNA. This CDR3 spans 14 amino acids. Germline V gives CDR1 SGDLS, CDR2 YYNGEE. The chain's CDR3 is CASSEEGAAGELFF.

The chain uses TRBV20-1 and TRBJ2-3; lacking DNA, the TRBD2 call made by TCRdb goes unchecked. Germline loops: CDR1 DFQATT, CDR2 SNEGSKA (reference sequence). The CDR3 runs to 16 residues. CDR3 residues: CSATTSGTSDTDTQYF.

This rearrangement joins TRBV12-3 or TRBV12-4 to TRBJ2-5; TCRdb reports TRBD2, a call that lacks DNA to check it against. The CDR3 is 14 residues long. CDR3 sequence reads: CASSLGTSPETQYF.

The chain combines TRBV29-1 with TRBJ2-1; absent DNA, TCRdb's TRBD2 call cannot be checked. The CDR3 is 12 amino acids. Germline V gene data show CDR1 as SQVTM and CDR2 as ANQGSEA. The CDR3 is CSGDITGNTQFF.

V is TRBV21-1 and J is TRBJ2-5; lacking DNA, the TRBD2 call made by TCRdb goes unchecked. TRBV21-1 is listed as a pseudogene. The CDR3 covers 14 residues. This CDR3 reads CASSKAPQQETQYF.

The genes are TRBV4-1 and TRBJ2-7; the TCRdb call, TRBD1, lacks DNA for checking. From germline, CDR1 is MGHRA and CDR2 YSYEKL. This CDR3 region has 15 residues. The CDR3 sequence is CASSQAPEAGYEQYF.

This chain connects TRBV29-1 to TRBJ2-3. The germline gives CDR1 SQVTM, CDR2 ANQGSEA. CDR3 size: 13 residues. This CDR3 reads CSTLDPPTDTQYF.

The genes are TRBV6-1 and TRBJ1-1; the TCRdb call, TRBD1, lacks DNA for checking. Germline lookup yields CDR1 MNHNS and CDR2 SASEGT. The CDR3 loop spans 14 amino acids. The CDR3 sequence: CASSRYGENTEAFF.

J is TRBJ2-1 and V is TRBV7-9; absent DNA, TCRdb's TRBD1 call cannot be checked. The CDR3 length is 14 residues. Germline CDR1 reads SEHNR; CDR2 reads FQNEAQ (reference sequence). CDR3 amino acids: CASSSERGYNEQFF.

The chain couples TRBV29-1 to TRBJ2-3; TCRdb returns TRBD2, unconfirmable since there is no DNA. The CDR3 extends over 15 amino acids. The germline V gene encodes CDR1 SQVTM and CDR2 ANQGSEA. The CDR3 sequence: CSVYPGLNGVDTQYF.

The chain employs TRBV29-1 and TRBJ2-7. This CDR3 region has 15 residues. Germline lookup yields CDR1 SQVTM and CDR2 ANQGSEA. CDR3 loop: CSVEIWQASSYEQYF.